These 18 T cell receptor beta chains came from one sample sequenced in a study of CD8+ T cells in alopecia areata. Treatment described: oral pan-JAK inhibitor, 5-10 mg twice daily. Extracted from the samples, RNA was reverse transcribed into cDNA to serve as the sequencing template. Sequencing used immunoSEQ multiplex PCR; TCRdb keeps in-frame clones, though not all of them. The table records around 200,000 clones, 64% of them present only once. The material sequenced was CD4+ T cells sorted from blood, taken at week 4, from a patient treated with tofacitinib. All receptors come from a human donor with alopecia areata.

In its sample, this clone was seen a few times. CDR3 residues: CASSSGLAAGRNIQYF. The DNA for the CDR3 is TGTGCCAGCAGCTCCGGACTAGCGGCGGGACGGAACATTCAGTACTTC. The chain links TRBV5-5 to TRBJ2-4; 10 bases map to TRBD2. The ends lost 3 bases at V and 7 bases at J; junction bases unmatched: 10. The CDR3 consists of 16 residues. The V gene's germline CDR1 is SGHKS and CDR2 YYEKEE (reference sequence).

The table lists this clone with a few counts. The chain joins TRBV29-1 to TRBJ2-5; no reliable D call. Germline CDR1 SQVTM, CDR2 ANQGSEA. Trimming cost V 5 bases and J 2 bases, with 12 bases left between them. The CDR3 spans 13 residues. CDR3 DNA: TGCAGCGTTCGTCGAAGTCTACAAGAGACCCAGTACTTC. Protein product: CSVRRSLQETQYF.

The chain couples TRBV7-6 to TRBJ1-2; no reliable D call. Germline lookup yields CDR1 SGHVS and CDR2 FNYEAQ. Trimming cost V 5 bases and J 4 bases, with 20 bases left between them. The CDR3 spans 16 residues. The CDR3 loop reads CASSPTPRELGYGYTF. The CDR3 DNA is TGTGCCAGCAGCCCGACCCCGCGGGAGTTAGGCTATGGCTACACCTTC.

This clone was seen a few times. This chain joins TRBV10-3 and TRBJ2-4; D perhaps matches TRBD1 (5 bases). Germline lookup yields CDR1 ENHRY and CDR2 SYGVKD. V was clipped by 4 bases and J by 1 base, with 11 bases between them. The CDR3 consists of 15 residues. The CDR3 here is CAISAPGMAKNIQYF. The CDR3 nucleotides read TGTGCCATCAGTGCCCCAGGGATGGCCAAAAACATTCAGTACTTC.

This sequence joins TRBV5-1 and TRBJ2-3; weak D call: TRBD2 (7 bases). The germline V gene encodes CDR1 SGHRS and CDR2 YFSETQ. The germline V and J ends were trimmed by 1 base and 5 bases, with 11 bases remaining between them. The CDR3 runs to 14 residues. The CDR3 nucleotides are TGCGCCAGCAGCTTGATGGGGGGGCGAGATACGCAGTATTTT. Amino acids: CASSLMGGRDTQYF.

V gene TRBV2 combines with J gene TRBJ2-6, with no clear D. The CDR3 sequence is 13 residues long. Trimming took 4 bases from V and 13 from J, leaving 14 bases between them. Germline lookup yields CDR1 SNHLY and CDR2 FYNNEI. The CDR3 coding sequence is TGTGCCAGCAGTGTGGGTCCCGGGCAGGTCCTGACTTTC. Its translation is CASSVGPGQVLTF.

This sequence joins TRBV30 and TRBJ2-7; either TRBD1 or TRBD2 may supply D (5 bases each). The length of the CDR3 is 15 residues. V lost 0 bases and J 3 bases, leaving 15 bases between the germline ends. Germline V CDR1 and CDR2: GTSNPN, SVGIG (reference sequence). CDR3: CAWSVWRSGGYEQYF. The CDR3 nucleotides are TGTGCCTGGAGTGTATGGCGGAGTGGGGGCTACGAGCAGTACTTC.

The V gene is TRBV5-1, the J gene TRBJ1-2; 7 bases align to TRBD1. Trimming at V came to 4 bases and at J to 4 bases, leaving 7 bases not matched to a gene. This CDR3 is 14 amino acids long. Germline loops: CDR1 SGHRS, CDR2 YFSETQ. The CDR3 bases are TGCGCCAGCAGCACCCCGACAGGGATCTATGGCTACACCTTC. Its translation is CASSTPTGIYGYTF.

The J gene is TRBJ2-2, the V gene TRBV18, with D unclear. There are 12 residues in the CDR3. V dropped 3 bases and J dropped 3 bases, with 2 bases sitting between them. The germline CDR1 and CDR2 sequences are KGHSH and LQKENI. The CDR3 region is CASSPYTGELFF. For the CDR3, the DNA is TGTGCCAGCTCACCTTACACCGGGGAGCTGTTTTTT.

V usage is TRBV23-1 and J usage is TRBJ2-7, with 9 bases lining up with TRBD1. TRBV23-1 is an ORF for which the function is uncertain. The trim removed 4 bases at V and 0 bases at J, leaving 4 bases unmatched. The CDR3 extends over 15 amino acids. CDR3 DNA: TGCGCCAGCAGTCCAGGACAGGGGCGCTCCTACGAGCAGTACTTC. Protein product: CASSPGQGRSYEQYF.

J is TRBJ2-3 and V is TRBV7-2; no definite D call. Trimming shortened V by 5 bases and J by 1 base, and 13 bases separated the two germline ends. The CDR3 extends over 15 amino acids. Germline loops: CDR1 SGHTA, CDR2 FQGNSA. The CDR3 nucleotides read TGTGCCAGCAGCCGCGCCCTACTGGGCACAGATACGCAGTATTTT. Translating it yields CASSRALLGTDTQYF.

In this sample, this clone turned up a few times. The gene calls are TRBV19 and TRBJ2-7; D is ambiguous. CDR3 length: 14 residues. The ends were cut back, 5 bases at V and 1 base at J, with 12 bases in the middle. Germline V gives CDR1 LNHDA, CDR2 SQIVND (reference sequence). The CDR3 sequence: CASSVRQKSYEQYF. CDR3 DNA sequence: TGTGCCAGTAGTGTCAGGCAGAAGTCCTACGAGCAGTACTTC.

There are a few counts of this clone. The CDR3 reads CSVLLSQGAWEQYF. The CDR3 DNA is TGCAGCGTATTGTTGTCACAGGGGGCCTGGGAGCAGTACTTC. The chain is built from TRBV29-1 and TRBJ2-7; 9 bases fit TRBD1. Germline V gene data show CDR1 as SQVTM and CDR2 as ANQGSEA. Trimming took 6 bases from V and 7 from J; bases not matched to a gene: 13. This CDR3 region has 14 residues.

This clone was seen just once. The chain recombines TRBV5-4 with TRBJ2-1; D gene ambiguous. The V end was cut by 2 bases, the J end by 10 bases, with 10 bases between. Germline V gene data show CDR1 as SGHNT and CDR2 as YYREEE (reference sequence). The CDR3 length is 12 residues. The CDR3 bases are TGTGCCAGCAGCTTTAATAAGTACGAGCAGTTCTTC. Translated, it gives CASSFNKYEQFF. The full variable domain, with the rest looked up from reference TRBV5-4 and TRBJ2-1, is ETGVTQSPTHLIKTRGQQVTLRCSSQSGHNTVSWYQQALGQGPQFIFQYYREEENGRGNFPPRFSGLQFPNYSSELNVNALELDDSALYLCASSFNKYEQFFGPGTRLTVL.

This clone was seen only a few times. The J gene is TRBJ2-6, the V gene TRBV7-2; a possible D gene is TRBD2 (5 bases). The CDR3 totals 16 residues. V was cut by 5 bases and J by 3 bases, with 14 bases left in between. The germline CDR1 and CDR2 sequences are SGHTA and FQGNSA. CDR3 nucleotides: TGTGCCAGCAGCCCACCTCTAGCCGGTGGGGCCAACGTCCTGACTTTC. Encoded protein: CASSPPLAGGANVLTF.

The chain has TRBV4-2 and TRBJ2-3; 8 nucleotides match TRBD2. The CDR3 is 16 residues long. After removal of 1 base from V and 4 bases from J, the junction contained 7 bases not matched to a gene. Germline assignment: CDR1 LGHNA and CDR2 YNFKEQ. The CDR3 sequence: CASSQAGGVGADTQYF. CDR3 nucleotide sequence: TGTGCCAGCAGCCAAGCCGGGGGGGTGGGAGCAGATACGCAGTATTTT.

The chain uses TRBV7-2 and TRBJ2-6; D is undetermined. Germline CDR1 is SGHTA and CDR2 is FQGNSA. CDR3 length: 15 amino acids. V lost 7 bases and J lost 0, with 10 bases in between. In DNA, the CDR3 is TGTGCCAGCACCAACCCCCGCTCTGGGGCCAACGTCCTGACTTTC. This sequence encodes CASTNPRSGANVLTF.

The chain uses TRBV7-2 and TRBJ2-5; 7 nucleotides line up with TRBD1. CDR3 length: 14 amino acids. CDR1 is SGHTA, CDR2 FQGNSA, per germline. Losses at the gene ends were 6 bases for V and 5 bases for J; bases not matched to a gene: 9. CDR3 region: CASSPNPQGETQYF. The CDR3 DNA is TGTGCCAGCAGTCCCAACCCACAGGGGGAGACCCAGTACTTC.